The 17 T cell receptor beta chains in this list originate from one sample, sequenced in a study of vaccination effects on CD4 cells after COVID-19. These TCRs are of unknown antigen specificity. ViraFEST used viral peptide pools to expand antigen-specific CD4+ T cells before sequencing. Having been cultured for 10 days, the cells underwent CD4+ T cell isolation. Vaccination of participants consisted of two doses of either the BNT162b2 or mRNA-1273 vaccine. Repertoires were generated with immunoSEQ multiplex PCR, while TCRdb's copy carries only in-frame clones and drops some. The profile shows tens of thousands of clones, 72% of them singletons. The sequences come from CD4+ T cells from PBMCs cultured with HCoV-229E spike peptides, collected after COVID-19 vaccination. These receptor sequences come from a human donor who received a COVID-19 vaccine.

This chain uses TRBV2 with TRBJ2-1; TRBD1 matches 8 bases. V shed 10 bases, J shed 4 bases, and the junction held 9 bases outside the gene matches. Germline V gene lookup returns CDR1 SNHLY and CDR2 FYNNEI. The CDR3 contains 14 residues. The CDR3 here is CANPGTGRYNEQFF. CDR3 bases: TGTGCCAATCCCGGGACAGGAAGATACAATGAGCAGTTCTTC.

This sequence joins TRBV5-8 and TRBJ2-1, with 8 bases lining up with TRBD2. The length of the CDR3 is 15 residues. The trim removed 1 base at V and 5 bases at J, leaving 5 bases unmatched. In germline, CDR1 is SGHTS, CDR2 YDEGEE. CDR3 in DNA: TGTGCCAGCAGCTTGCGGGGGGGCTTCGACAATGAGCAGTTCTTC. It is translated as CASSLRGGFDNEQFF.

The chain uses TRBV4-2 and TRBJ2-2; D may be TRBD2 (6 bases). With 2 bases removed from V and 1 base from J, the gap between germline ends came to 8 bases. There are 15 residues in the CDR3. The germline V gene encodes CDR1 LGHNA and CDR2 YNFKEQ. CDR3 protein: CASSQLARNTGELFF. In nucleotides, the CDR3 is TGTGCCAGCAGCCAACTAGCGCGGAACACCGGGGAGCTGTTTTTT.

The chain links TRBV10-2 to TRBJ2-3; 9 nucleotides match TRBD2. V shed 6 bases and J 5 bases; nucleotides not matched to a gene: 3. This CDR3 region has 13 residues. Germline values: CDR1 WSHSY, CDR2 SAAADI. CDR3 region: CASRIAGEDTQYF. CDR3 sequence (DNA): TGCGCCAGCAGGATAGCGGGGGAAGATACGCAGTATTTT.

This rearrangement joins TRBV5-6 to TRBJ1-1; D gene ambiguous. Germline CDR1 is SGHDT and CDR2 is YYEEEE. The V gene lost 2 bases and the J gene lost 0 bases, with 11 bases spanning the gap. The CDR3 spans 15 residues. The CDR3 region is CASSFSGLLNTEAFF. The CDR3 DNA is TGTGCCAGCAGCTTCTCGGGCCTACTGAACACTGAAGCTTTCTTT.

V gene TRBV28 combines with J gene TRBJ2-5, with D perhaps given as TRBD1 or TRBD2 (5 bases each). Trimming removed 6 bases from V and 1 base from J, with 12 bases in between. CDR3 length: 14 amino acids. Looked up from germline, CDR1 is MDHEN and CDR2 is SYDVKM. The CDR3 protein is CASRTTGTQETQYF. CDR3 in DNA: TGTGCCAGCAGAACAACCGGGACCCAAGAGACCCAGTACTTC.

J is TRBJ2-2 and V is TRBV5-1; 9 bases map to TRBD2. V dropped 5 bases and J dropped 3; count of bases not matched to a gene: 8. Per the germline V gene, CDR1 is SGHRS and CDR2 is YFSETQ. The CDR3 is 16 residues long. The CDR3 DNA reads as TGCGCCAGCAGGGGTATAGCGGGAGTCGACACCGGGGAGCTGTTTTTT. It translates to CASRGIAGVDTGELFF. Supplemented by reference TRBV5-1 and TRBJ2-2, the full variable domain reads KAGVTQTPRYLIKTRGQQVTLSCSPISGHRSVSWYQQTPGQGLQFLFEYFSETQRNKGNFPGRFSGRQFSNSRSEMNVSTLELGDSALYLCASRGIAGVDTGELFFGEGSRLTVL.

The chain combines TRBV19 with TRBJ1-4; D uncertain. CDR1 is LNHDA, CDR2 SQIVND, per germline (reference sequence). The CDR3 runs to 16 residues. V lost 5 bases and J 2 bases, leaving 15 bases between the germline ends. Here the CDR3 DNA reads TGTGCCAGTAGTCCCTCGCACGGAACGACTAATGAAAAACTGTTTTTT. It yields the protein CASSPSHGTTNEKLFF.

The chain has TRBV5-1 and TRBJ2-2, with 10 bases matching TRBD1. The CDR3 contains 14 residues. Germline CDR1 SGHRS, CDR2 YFSETQ. V was pared by 4 bases and J by 6 bases, with 3 bases of the junction left unmatched. This CDR3 reads CASSDGQGAGELFF. CDR3 bases: TGCGCCAGCAGCGACGGACAGGGGGCCGGGGAGCTGTTTTTT.

The V call is TRBV9, the J call TRBJ2-3; either TRBD1 or TRBD2 may supply D (5 bases each). V was trimmed by 1 base and J by 5 bases, leaving 17 bases between them. Looked up from germline, CDR1 is SGDLS and CDR2 is YYNGEE. This CDR3 region has 16 residues. The CDR3 spells CASSVRGTFNGDTQYF. DNA for the CDR3: TGTGCCAGCAGCGTAAGAGGGACGTTTAATGGAGATACGCAGTATTTT.

The chain uses TRBV6-1 and TRBJ2-7; the D is unclear. The CDR3 spans 14 residues. Germline CDR1 MNHNS, CDR2 SASEGT. The V end was cut by 2 bases, the J end by 0 bases, with 8 bases between. In nucleotides, the CDR3 is TGTGCCAGCAGTGAATATCCGGACTCCTACGAGCAGTACTTC. It is translated as CASSEYPDSYEQYF.

The sample holds one count of this clone. The rearrangement links TRBV30 to TRBJ1-2; no firm D call. The CDR3 totals 14 residues. From germline, CDR1 is GTSNPN and CDR2 SVGIG (reference sequence). Trimming shortened V by 4 bases and J by 4 bases, and 16 bases separated the two germline ends. In nucleotides, the CDR3 is TGTGCCTGGACTCCAGCATTGCGGGGCTATGGCTACACCTTC. Translated, it gives CAWTPALRGYGYTF. Complete variable domain (other parts from reference TRBV30 and TRBJ1-2): SQTIHQWPATLVQPVGSPLSLECTVEGTSNPNLYWYRQAAGRGLQLLFYSVGIGQISSEVPQNLSASRPQDRQFILSSKKLLLSDSGFYLCAWTPALRGYGYTFGSGTRLTVV.

The chain carries TRBV5-1 and TRBJ2-2, with no clear D. The CDR3 extends over 15 amino acids. V was shortened by 7 bases and J by 0 bases, with 13 bases between the two germline ends. CDR1 and CDR2 (germline): SGHRS, YFSETQ. The CDR3 DNA reads as TGCGCCAGCCTCAAAGACGGATCGAACACCGGGGAGCTGTTTTTT. Amino acid sequence: CASLKDGSNTGELFF. The full variable domain, rest sourced from reference TRBV5-1 and TRBJ2-2, is KAGVTQTPRYLIKTRGQQVTLSCSPISGHRSVSWYQQTPGQGLQFLFEYFSETQRNKGNFPGRFSGRQFSNSRSEMNVSTLELGDSALYLCASLKDGSNTGELFFGEGSRLTVL.

There are a few counts of this clone. The chain links TRBV2 to TRBJ1-2, with D perhaps matching TRBD1 (5 bases). Trimming pared 2 bases from V and 7 bases from J, leaving 11 bases between. This CDR3 is 13 amino acids long. From germline, CDR1 is SNHLY and CDR2 FYNNEI. CDR3 amino acids: CASSETAGSGYTF. The CDR3 DNA is TGTGCCAGCAGTGAAACAGCAGGGAGTGGCTACACCTTC.

In its sample, this clone was seen a few times. The V call is TRBV6-1, the J call TRBJ1-2; D may be TRBD1 (6 bases). CDR3 size: 16 residues. The germline CDR1 and CDR2 sequences are MNHNS and SASEGT. The V end was cut by 2 bases, the J end by 4 bases, with 17 bases between. The CDR3 sequence: CASSESGGRGGYGYTF. The DNA for the CDR3 is TGTGCCAGCAGTGAAAGCGGGGGCAGGGGTGGCTATGGCTACACCTTC.

The chain uses TRBV5-6 and TRBJ1-5; 7 positions agree with TRBD1. CDR3 length equals 15 residues. V dropped 4 bases and J dropped 1; count of bases not matched to a gene: 5. Germline V gene lookup returns CDR1 SGHDT and CDR2 YYEEEE. CDR3 nucleotide sequence: TGTGCCAGCAGCGTCGACAGGGAGAGCAATCAGCCCCAGCATTTT. As protein: CASSVDRESNQPQHF.

This chain uses TRBV4-2 with TRBJ2-6, with 9 nucleotides matching TRBD1. This CDR3 region has 15 residues. CDR1 is LGHNA and CDR2 is YNFKEQ in the germline V gene. V shed 4 bases and J 9 bases; nucleotides not matched to a gene: 7. In nucleotides, the CDR3 is TGTGCCAGCAGCCGAACGGGACAGGGTGTCAACGTCCTGACTTTC. It yields the protein CASSRTGQGVNVLTF.